Detailed here is one TCR beta chain. The CDR3 totals 16 residues. As handled by the study authors: Amplifying reference gene primers gave estimates of nucleated cell counts. The protocol was immunoSEQ multiplex PCR, while the TCRdb copy is restricted to in-frame clones and leaves out a portion. Clone size and V and J calls were adopted from that table, with D and trimming inferred from the DNA. The sample shows 210,000 or so clones, about 90% of them seen only once. This specimen belongs to a study of blood T cell repertoires in COVID-19. Study details: The analysed material was cDNA or gDNA that came from T cells, B-cell-depleted T cells, or PBMCs.

The sequenced material came from peripheral blood. The source is a woman aged 18-35 years who had recovered from COVID-19. This sequence joins TRBV12-2 and TRBJ1-1. TRBV12-2 is listed as a pseudogene. Here the CDR3 reads CASRLDGDDGGTEAFF. The CDR3 DNA reads TGTGCAAGTCGCTTAGATGGTGATGACGGGGGTACTGAAGCTTTCTTT.